Listed here are 2 T cell receptor beta chains from one sample, sequenced in a study of blood T cell repertoires in COVID-19. The data were produced by immunoSEQ multiplex PCR, yet TCRdb's version contains in-frame clones alone and is incomplete. Here the sample spans roughly 250,000 clones, approximately 80% being singletons. Sequenced sample: peripheral blood. The receptors were gathered from a middle-aged woman with active or convalescent COVID-19.

This chain joins TRBV2 and TRBJ1-2; 8 bases agree with TRBD1. Germline values: CDR1 SNHLY, CDR2 FYNNEI. The CDR3 covers 13 residues. V trimming: 7 bases; J trimming: 0 bases; junction bases outside the gene matches: 1. The CDR3, as DNA: TGTGCCAGCACAGGGGGCACTAACTATGGCTACACCTTC. Encoded protein: CASTGGTNYGYTF.

The chain recombines TRBV6-4 with TRBJ1-2; D is uncertain. CDR3 length equals 21 residues. V gave up 0 bases and J gave up 4 bases, with 30 bases separating them. The germline V gene has CDR1 MRHNA and CDR2 SNTAGT. The CDR3 sequence: CASSDSKFPVMREEGPYGYTF. The CDR3, as DNA: TGTGCCAGCAGTGACTCGAAATTCCCCGTGATGAGGGAGGAGGGCCCCTATGGCTACACCTTC.